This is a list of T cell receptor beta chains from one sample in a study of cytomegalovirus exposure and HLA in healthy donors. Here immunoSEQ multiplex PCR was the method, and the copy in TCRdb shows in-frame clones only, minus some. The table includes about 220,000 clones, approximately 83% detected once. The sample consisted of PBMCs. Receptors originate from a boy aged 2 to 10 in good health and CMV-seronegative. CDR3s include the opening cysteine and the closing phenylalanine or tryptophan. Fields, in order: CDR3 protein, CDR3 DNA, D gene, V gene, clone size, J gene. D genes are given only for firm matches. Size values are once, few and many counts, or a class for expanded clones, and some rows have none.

CDR3 protein: CASSPSGTGGSGTEAFF
CDR3 DNA: TGTGCCAGCAGCCCTAGCGGGACAGGGGGCTCTGGCACTGAAGCTTTCTTT
D gene: TRBD1
V gene: TRBV9
clone size: once
J gene: TRBJ1-1

CDR3 protein: CASSQDGGRPEAFF
CDR3 DNA: TGCGCCAGCAGCCAAGACGGCGGCAGACCCGAAGCTTTCTTT
D gene: .
V gene: TRBV4-1
clone size: .
J gene: TRBJ1-1

CDR3 protein: CASQSMGQGGSEAFF
CDR3 DNA: TGCGCCAGCCAGAGTATGGGACAGGGTGGGTCTGAAGCTTTCTTT
D gene: TRBD1
V gene: TRBV10-2
clone size: .
J gene: TRBJ1-1

CDR3 protein: CAISPPGGPYEQYF
CDR3 DNA: TGTGCCATCAGTCCGCCAGGGGGACCCTACGAGCAGTACTTC
D gene: TRBD1
V gene: TRBV10-3
clone size: .
J gene: TRBJ2-7

CDR3 protein: CASSQADRNEKLFF
CDR3 DNA: TGTGCCAGCAGCCAAGCGGACAGAAATGAAAAACTGTTTTTT
D gene: .
V gene: TRBV4-2
clone size: .
J gene: TRBJ1-4

CDR3 protein: CASTPLYRGNEKLFF
CDR3 DNA: TGTGCCAGCACCCCGCTCTACCGCGGTAATGAAAAACTGTTTTTT
D gene: .
V gene: TRBV6-5
clone size: .
J gene: TRBJ1-4

CDR3 protein: CASSAPGGGNTEAFF
CDR3 DNA: TGTGCCAGCAGCGCTCCCGGGGGGGGGAACACTGAAGCTTTCTTT
D gene: .
V gene: TRBV13
clone size: .
J gene: TRBJ1-1

CDR3 protein: CAISALSGTDTQYF
CDR3 DNA: TGTGCCATCAGTGCTCTTAGCGGCACAGATACGCAGTATTTT
D gene: .
V gene: TRBV10-3
clone size: once
J gene: TRBJ2-3

CDR3 protein: CASSFSRLTDNEQFF
CDR3 DNA: TGTGCCAGCAGTTTCTCTAGACTCACTGACAATGAGCAGTTCTTC
D gene: .
V gene: TRBV6-5
clone size: .
J gene: TRBJ2-1

CDR3 protein: CASSLVSGGYNEQFF
CDR3 DNA: TGCGCCAGCAGCTTGGTTAGCGGGGGGTACAATGAGCAGTTCTTC
D gene: TRBD2
V gene: TRBV5-1
clone size: .
J gene: TRBJ2-1

CDR3 protein: CASRQTGAGPQHF
CDR3 DNA: TGTGCCAGCAGGCAGACAGGCGCGGGGCCCCAGCATTTT
D gene: .
V gene: TRBV5-8
clone size: .
J gene: TRBJ1-5

CDR3 protein: CAWSVRGDTEAFF
CDR3 DNA: TGTGCCTGGAGTGTACGGGGAGACACTGAAGCTTTCTTT
D gene: .
V gene: TRBV30
clone size: .
J gene: TRBJ1-1

CDR3 protein: CASSTQRGDTEAFF
CDR3 DNA: TGTGCCAGCAGTACCCAACGGGGTGACACTGAAGCTTTCTTT
D gene: .
V gene: TRBV11-3
clone size: .
J gene: TRBJ1-1

CDR3 protein: CAWSGISGRAKETQYF
CDR3 DNA: TGTGCCTGGAGTGGGATTAGCGGGAGGGCGAAAGAGACCCAGTACTTC
D gene: TRBD2
V gene: TRBV30
clone size: .
J gene: TRBJ2-5

CDR3 protein: CSVEQGTEAFF
CDR3 DNA: TGCAGCGTAGAACAGGGGACTGAAGCTTTCTTT
D gene: TRBD1
V gene: TRBV29-1
clone size: .
J gene: TRBJ1-1

CDR3 protein: CASSLASGAKNIQYF
CDR3 DNA: TGTGCCAGCAGCTTGGCCTCGGGAGCCAAAAACATTCAGTACTTC
D gene: .
V gene: TRBV5-6
clone size: .
J gene: TRBJ2-4

CDR3 protein: CASSDRTVLNTEAFF
CDR3 DNA: TGTGCCAGCAGTGACCGGACAGTCCTGAACACTGAAGCTTTCTTT
D gene: .
V gene: TRBV6-6
clone size: few
J gene: TRBJ1-1

CDR3 protein: CASSRQQFSNQPQHF
CDR3 DNA: TGTGCCAGCAGCCGACAACAGTTTAGCAATCAGCCCCAGCATTTT
D gene: .
V gene: TRBV7-2
clone size: once
J gene: TRBJ1-5

CDR3 protein: CASVREGLADTQYF
CDR3 DNA: TGTGCCAGCGTTCGAGAGGGATTGGCAGATACGCAGTATTTT
D gene: .
V gene: TRBV5-6
clone size: .
J gene: TRBJ2-3

CDR3 protein: CASSYRGPDYGYTF
CDR3 DNA: TGTGCCAGCAGTTACAGGGGGCCTGACTATGGCTACACCTTC
D gene: TRBD1
V gene: TRBV6-5
clone size: few
J gene: TRBJ1-2

CDR3 protein: CASSSLVAGGTYEQYF
CDR3 DNA: TGTGCCAGCAGCTCGCTTGTGGCGGGAGGTACCTACGAGCAGTACTTC
D gene: TRBD2
V gene: TRBV5-6
clone size: .
J gene: TRBJ2-7

CDR3 protein: CASSLGRGDWYTGELFF
CDR3 DNA: TGTGCCAGCAGCTTGGGACGGGGGGATTGGTACACCGGGGAGCTGTTTTTT
D gene: TRBD2
V gene: TRBV5-5
clone size: .
J gene: TRBJ2-2

CDR3 protein: CASALPGTEAFF
CDR3 DNA: TGTGCCAGCGCCCTCCCGGGCACTGAAGCTTTCTTT
D gene: .
V gene: TRBV7-9
clone size: .
J gene: TRBJ1-1

CDR3 protein: CASSIASRGATEAFF
CDR3 DNA: TGTGCCAGTAGTATAGCCTCCCGGGGGGCCACTGAAGCTTTCTTT
D gene: .
V gene: TRBV19
clone size: .
J gene: TRBJ1-1

CDR3 protein: CASSQVEVGTEAFF
CDR3 DNA: TGTGCCAGCAGCCAAGTCGAGGTCGGTACTGAAGCTTTCTTT
D gene: .
V gene: TRBV5-4
clone size: .
J gene: TRBJ1-1

CDR3 protein: CASSVERGGLETQYF
CDR3 DNA: TGCGCCAGCAGCGTGGAGCGGGGGGGCCTGGAGACCCAGTACTTC
D gene: TRBD2
V gene: TRBV5-1
clone size: .
J gene: TRBJ2-5

CDR3 protein: CASSLRQPTGANVLTF
CDR3 DNA: TGTGCCAGCAGCTTAAGACAGCCTACTGGGGCCAACGTCCTGACTTTC
D gene: .
V gene: TRBV7-9
clone size: .
J gene: TRBJ2-6

CDR3 protein: CASSLWGQGKPTSEQYF
CDR3 DNA: TGTGCCAGCAGTTTATGGGGACAGGGCAAACCGACCAGCGAGCAGTACTTC
D gene: TRBD1
V gene: TRBV28
clone size: .
J gene: TRBJ2-7

CDR3 protein: CASSIGSTGGTEAFF
CDR3 DNA: TGTGCCAGTAGTATAGGCTCGACAGGGGGCACTGAAGCTTTCTTT
D gene: TRBD1
V gene: TRBV19
clone size: .
J gene: TRBJ1-1

CDR3 protein: CASSPLGSGDTEAFF
CDR3 DNA: TGTGCCAGCTCACCACTAGGGAGCGGGGACACTGAAGCTTTCTTT
D gene: .
V gene: TRBV18
clone size: .
J gene: TRBJ1-1

CDR3 protein: CAWSVRRSSYNSPLHF
CDR3 DNA: TGTGCCTGGAGTGTACGGAGGAGCTCCTATAATTCACCCCTCCACTTT
D gene: .
V gene: TRBV30
clone size: .
J gene: TRBJ1-6

CDR3 protein: CASSLAQGPQYF
CDR3 DNA: TGTGCCAGCAGCTTAGCACAGGGTCCGCAGTACTTC
D gene: .
V gene: TRBV11-3
clone size: .
J gene: TRBJ2-7

CDR3 protein: CASSSLGRGNTEAFF
CDR3 DNA: TGTGCCAGCAGCTCCCTGGGGAGGGGGAACACTGAAGCTTTCTTT
D gene: .
V gene: TRBV5-4
clone size: .
J gene: TRBJ1-1

CDR3 protein: CASSVDRTPYGGYTF
CDR3 DNA: TGTGCCAGCAGCGTAGACAGGACCCCATATGGTGGCTACACCTTC
D gene: .
V gene: TRBV9
clone size: .
J gene: TRBJ1-2

CDR3 protein: CASKHSQQETQYF
CDR3 DNA: TGTGCCAGTAAACATAGCCAGCAAGAGACCCAGTACTTC
D gene: .
V gene: TRBV19
clone size: .
J gene: TRBJ2-5

CDR3 protein: CASSYPGGYEQYF
CDR3 DNA: TGTGCCAGCAGTTACCCGGGGGGATACGAGCAGTACTTC
D gene: TRBD2
V gene: TRBV6-6
clone size: few
J gene: TRBJ2-7

CDR3 protein: CASGSGGYEQYF
CDR3 DNA: TGTGCCAGCGGCTCAGGGGGCTACGAGCAGTACTTC
D gene: TRBD1
V gene: TRBV11-2
clone size: .
J gene: TRBJ2-7

CDR3 protein: CASSPRTSGSPTYEQYF
CDR3 DNA: TGTGCCAGCTCACCCAGGACTAGCGGGAGTCCCACCTACGAGCAGTACTTC
D gene: TRBD2
V gene: TRBV18
clone size: .
J gene: TRBJ2-7

CDR3 protein: CASSMRLEAFF
CDR3 DNA: TGTGCCAGTAGTATGCGACTTGAAGCTTTCTTT
D gene: .
V gene: TRBV19
clone size: .
J gene: TRBJ1-1

CDR3 protein: CASSSTGSYGYTF
CDR3 DNA: TGCGCCAGCAGCTCGACAGGGTCCTATGGCTACACCTTC
D gene: TRBD1
V gene: TRBV5-1
clone size: .
J gene: TRBJ1-2

CDR3 protein: CAWSLMGLALHF
CDR3 DNA: TGTGCCTGGAGTCTAATGGGCTTGGCCCTCCACTTT
D gene: .
V gene: TRBV30
clone size: .
J gene: TRBJ1-6

CDR3 protein: CASSFRPRGFSAGELFF
CDR3 DNA: TGCGCCAGCAGCTTTAGACCTAGGGGGTTTTCGGCCGGGGAGCTGTTTTTT
D gene: .
V gene: TRBV5-1
clone size: .
J gene: TRBJ2-2